This entry lists 32 T cell receptor beta chains sequenced from one sample in a study of shared clonotypes between healthy human individuals. The data were produced by immunoSEQ multiplex PCR, yet TCRdb's version contains in-frame clones alone and is incomplete. The sample lists fewer than 1.6 million clones, 98% occurring once. The sample comprised naive CD4+ T cells sorted from blood. The subset: CD45RA+ positively selected. The receptors stem from a man younger than 40 in good health.

The chain recombines TRBV4-1 with TRBJ1-1; D is uncertain. Germline V gene data show CDR1 as MGHRA and CDR2 as YSYEKL. The CDR3 totals 20 residues. V was trimmed by 0 bases and J by 0 bases, leaving 23 bases between them. The CDR3 nucleotides read TGCGCCAGCAGCCAAGATCTGTCCCTCAACTCCCCAAACTTGAACACTGAAGCTTTCTTT. Amino acid sequence: CASSQDLSLNSPNLNTEAFF.

This clone was seen just once. The chain is built from TRBV7-8 and TRBJ2-1; 12 nucleotides line up with TRBD2. CDR1 is SGHVS and CDR2 is FQNEAQ in the germline V gene. Trimming cost V 5 bases and J 9 bases; bases outside gene matches: 11. This CDR3 has 16 residues. This chain's CDR3 is CASSLLAGGPFFEQFF. CDR3 DNA sequence: TGTGCCAGCAGCCTGCTAGCGGGAGGGCCGTTCTTTGAGCAGTTCTTC.

This chain joins TRBV4-3 and TRBJ1-4; 10 nucleotides agree with TRBD1. The J segment lost 2 bases and the V segment lost 0 bases, leaving 9 bases of the junction unmatched. Germline lookup yields CDR1 LGHNA and CDR2 YSLEER. The CDR3 is 19 amino acids. CDR3 sequence reads: CASSQDRMDRGNTNEKLFF. The CDR3 DNA reads TGCGCCAGCAGCCAAGATAGAATGGACAGGGGGAACACTAATGAAAAACTGTTTTTT.

The chain joins TRBV5-1 to TRBJ2-2; D gene unclear. Germline V gene lookup returns CDR1 SGHRS and CDR2 YFSETQ. This CDR3 spans 16 amino acids. V lost 2 bases and J 6 bases, leaving 17 bases between the germline ends. For the CDR3, the DNA is TGCGCCAGCAGCTTAATGAATCCGGCGACCTCCGGGGAGCTGTTTTTT. Translation gives CASSLMNPATSGELFF.

Written as DNA, the CDR3 is TGTGCCAGCAGCCTCGGGACTAGCGGGAGTAGCTCCTACAATGAGCAGTTCTTC. This codes for CASSLGTSGSSSYNEQFF. The chain employs TRBV11-3 and TRBJ2-1; 14 positions match TRBD2. Germline CDR1 and CDR2: SGHNT and YENEEA. Losses at the gene ends were 5 bases for V and 0 bases for J; bases not matched to a gene: 6. The CDR3 runs 18 residues.

The V call is TRBV11-2, the J call TRBJ2-1; 9 positions agree with TRBD2. Germline CDR1 is SGHAT and CDR2 is FQNNGV. V dropped 1 base and J dropped 4; count of bases not matched to a gene: 2. The CDR3 extends over 15 amino acids. CDR3 region: CASSLASGEYNEQFF. CDR3 sequence (DNA): TGTGCCAGCAGCTTAGCTAGCGGGGAGTACAATGAGCAGTTCTTC.

The rearrangement links TRBV7-8 to TRBJ2-7; 10 positions agree with TRBD2. V dropped 2 bases and J dropped 6; count of bases not matched to a gene: 7. CDR1 and CDR2 from the germline V gene are SGHVS and FQNEAQ. The CDR3 runs to 15 residues. CDR3 in amino acids: CASSLRPEREGEQYF. The CDR3 DNA sequence: TGTGCCAGCAGCTTACGACCCGAGCGGGAGGGCGAGCAGTACTTC.

This clone has just one count. The chain uses TRBV5-4 and TRBJ2-3, with 9 bases fitting TRBD2. The CDR3 has 16 residues. Per the germline V gene, CDR1 is SGHNT and CDR2 is YYREEE (reference sequence). The V segment lost 5 bases and the J segment 5 bases; nucleotides outside the gene matches: 12. Here the CDR3 reads CASSPRRLAAGDTQYF. CDR3 DNA: TGTGCCAGCAGTCCCCGTCGACTAGCGGCGGGAGATACGCAGTATTTT.

This sequence joins TRBV2 and TRBJ1-1, with 7 bases lining up with TRBD1. The CDR3 is made up of 13 amino acids. Germline V gene lookup returns CDR1 SNHLY and CDR2 FYNNEI. Trimming took 11 bases from V and 0 from J; bases not matched to a gene: 6. CDR3 sequence (DNA): TGTGCCTCACAGGGACAGATGAACACTGAAGCTTTCTTT. Residues: CASQGQMNTEAFF.

This clone appeared a single time. V and J are TRBV7-9 and TRBJ2-2, with a tentative D call TRBD1 (6 bases). This CDR3 region has 12 residues. V was trimmed by 8 bases and J by 8 bases, leaving 12 bases between them. Germline lookup yields CDR1 SEHNR and CDR2 FQNEAQ (reference sequence). CDR3 protein: CASPGVRGELFF. The CDR3 DNA is TGTGCCAGCCCAGGGGTCCGAGGGGAGCTGTTTTTT.

The chain carries TRBV5-1 and TRBJ1-2; the match to TRBD1 covers 7 bases. Germline CDR1 is SGHRS and CDR2 is YFSETQ. This CDR3 contains 12 residues. With V trimmed by 4 bases and J by 8 bases, 5 bases remained unmatched. The CDR3 nucleotides read TGCGCCAGCAGCCCACAGGGGAGCGGCTACACCTTC. The encoded protein is CASSPQGSGYTF.

The chain links TRBV19 to TRBJ2-7, with TRBD2 matching over 13 bases. This CDR3 spans 16 amino acids. Looked up from germline, CDR1 is LNHDA and CDR2 is SQIVND (reference sequence). V lost 4 bases to trimming and J lost 4 bases; unmatched junction nucleotides: 7. The CDR3 protein is CASSSGTSGRDYEQYF. The DNA of the CDR3 is TGTGCCAGTAGTAGTGGAACTAGCGGGAGGGATTACGAGCAGTACTTC.

The chain combines TRBV5-5 with TRBJ2-3, with TRBD1 as a possible D gene (6 bases). Germline lookup yields CDR1 SGHKS and CDR2 YYEKEE (reference sequence). CDR3 length: 14 amino acids. V lost 4 bases and J 2 bases, leaving 11 bases between the germline ends. CDR3 in amino acids: CASSRQVVTDTQYF. CDR3 sequence (DNA): TGTGCCAGCAGCCGACAGGTGGTCACAGATACGCAGTATTTT. Filled out from reference TRBV5-5 and TRBJ2-3, the complete variable domain reads DAGVTQSPTHLIKTRGQQVTLRCSPISGHKSVSWYQQVLGQGPQFIFQYYEKEERGRGNFPDRFSARQFPNYSSELNVNALLLGDSALYLCASSRQVVTDTQYFGPGTRLTVL.

The chain uses TRBV6-6 and TRBJ2-1; 7 bases are a match to TRBD2. Germline CDR1 MNHNY, CDR2 SVGAGI (reference sequence). J lost 6 bases, V lost 7 bases, and 15 bases had no gene match. CDR3 length: 16 amino acids. Here the CDR3 DNA reads TGTGCCAGCAACCCGACTAGCCTTCGAGTTACCAATGAGCAGTTCTTC. Its protein is CASNPTSLRVTNEQFF.

CDR3 region: CASSHLYTGELFF. The CDR3 nucleotides are TGTGCCAGCAGTCACTTATACACCGGGGAGCTGTTTTTT. The chain is built from TRBV6-4 and TRBJ2-2; D is unclear. The length of the CDR3 is 13 residues. CDR1 and CDR2 from the germline V gene are MRHNA and SNTAGT. Trimming removed 5 bases from V and 3 bases from J, with 7 bases in between.

Turning to this clone: This same CDR3 is encoded by further DNA sequences in the sample. J is TRBJ1-1 and V is TRBV18; D gene unclear. This CDR3 is built from 14 residues. Trimming removed 1 base from V and 0 bases from J, with 6 bases in between. The germline V gene encodes CDR1 KGHSH and CDR2 LQKENI. In nucleotides, the CDR3 is TGTGCCAGCTCACCACTCAGCATGAACACTGAAGCTTTCTTT. This codes for CASSPLSMNTEAFF. The full variable domain, its missing parts supplied by reference TRBV18 and TRBJ1-1, is NAGVMQNPRHLVRRRGQEARLRCSPMKGHSHVYWYRQLPEEGLKFMVYLQKENIIDESGMPKERFSAEFPKEGPSILRIQQVVRGDSAAYFCASSPLSMNTEAFFGQGTRLTVV.

The chain is built from TRBV28 and TRBJ1-4; D is uncertain. V was shortened by 6 bases and J by 10 bases, with 18 bases between the two germline ends. CDR1 and CDR2 (germline): MDHEN, SYDVKM. This CDR3 comprises 14 residues. CDR3 nucleotide sequence: TGTGCCAGCAGCCCCCGGGATCGAGAGGGAAAACTGTTTTTT. Protein product: CASSPRDREGKLFF.

The rearrangement joins TRBV2 to TRBJ1-1; 9 nucleotides align to TRBD1. Germline V CDR1 and CDR2: SNHLY, FYNNEI. CDR3 length: 15 residues. Trimming took 4 bases from V and 5 from J; bases not matched to a gene: 8. CDR3 bases: TGTGCCAGCAGTGCCAGGACAGGGGTGAGGACTGAAGCTTTCTTT. Its translation is CASSARTGVRTEAFF.

V gene TRBV7-2 combines with J gene TRBJ2-7; 7 bases are shared with TRBD1. With 5 bases clipped from V and 3 bases from J, the junction kept 7 bases outside the gene matches. The CDR3 has 14 residues. CDR1 and CDR2 from the germline V gene are SGHTA and FQGNSA. CDR3 sequence: CASSRNQGVYEQYF. CDR3 DNA sequence: TGTGCCAGCAGCCGCAACCAGGGGGTCTACGAGCAGTACTTC.

The V gene is TRBV27, the J gene TRBJ2-2, with a possible D match to TRBD2 (5 bases). The CDR3 spans 15 residues. Looked up from germline, CDR1 is MNHEY and CDR2 is SMNVEV (reference sequence). Trimming took 6 bases from V and 5 from J, leaving 16 bases between them. CDR3 sequence (DNA): TGTGCCAGCAGCAGATTTAGTGAGGGTACCGGGGAGCTGTTTTTT. Its protein product is CASSRFSEGTGELFF.

The CDR3 sequence is CASSPGRGGTETQYF. The CDR3 region has the DNA TGTGCCAGTAGCCCAGGACGAGGGGGGACGGAGACCCAGTACTTC. The genes are TRBV19 and TRBJ2-5; D assignment may be TRBD1 or TRBD2 (6 bases each). V was pared by 6 bases and J by 5 bases, with 19 bases between. Germline assignment: CDR1 LNHDA and CDR2 SQIVND (reference sequence). The CDR3 totals 15 residues.

The gene calls are TRBV11-1 and TRBJ2-7, with a possible D match to TRBD1 (6 bases). The CDR3 loop spans 14 amino acids. V lost 2 bases, J lost 3 bases, and 11 bases lay in between. Germline CDR1 and CDR2: SGHAT and FQDESV (reference sequence). This CDR3 reads CASSLRGHLYEQYF. CDR3 DNA: TGTGCCAGCAGCTTAAGGGGACACCTCTACGAGCAGTACTTC.

This chain joins TRBV5-1 and TRBJ2-1, with D perhaps TRBD2 (6 bases). The CDR3 runs 12 residues. Trimming took off 4 bases at V and 9 bases at J, with 11 bases between the two ends. The germline V gene has CDR1 SGHRS and CDR2 YFSETQ. CDR3 in amino acids: CASSVQEGEQFF. The CDR3 DNA follows: TGCGCCAGCAGCGTCCAGGAGGGTGAGCAGTTCTTC.

The chain uses TRBV5-1 and TRBJ2-1; D not resolved. Trimming left V 2 bases short and J 0 bases short, with 18 bases between. Per the germline V gene, CDR1 is SGHRS and CDR2 is YFSETQ. The CDR3 covers 18 residues. The CDR3: CASSFGVSANPSYNEQFF. CDR3 nucleotide sequence: TGCGCCAGCAGCTTTGGGGTCAGCGCAAATCCCTCCTACAATGAGCAGTTCTTC.

The chain is built from TRBV4-3 and TRBJ1-4, with TRBD1 identical over 10 bases. Germline CDR1 and CDR2: LGHNA and YSLEER. V was clipped by 4 bases and J by 1 base; unmatched bases: 3. There are 16 residues in the CDR3. As DNA, the CDR3 is TGCGCCAGCAGCCTCGGACAGGGGGGAACTAATGAAAAACTGTTTTTT. It yields the protein CASSLGQGGTNEKLFF.

The chain carries TRBV13 and TRBJ2-3; the match to TRBD2 covers 13 bases. J lost 4 bases, V lost 5 bases, and 12 bases had no gene match. The CDR3 loop spans 18 amino acids. CDR1 and CDR2 from the germline V gene are PRHDT and FYEKMQ (reference sequence). CDR3 in DNA: TGTGCCAGCAGCCGACTAGCGGGAGGCCAACCGGGGGCAGATACGCAGTATTTT. This sequence encodes CASSRLAGGQPGADTQYF.

The chain has TRBV10-3 and TRBJ2-7; 9 bases agree with TRBD2. V was pared by 11 bases and J by 2 bases, with 10 bases of the junction left unmatched. The CDR3 runs to 14 residues. Germline loops: CDR1 ENHRY, CDR2 SYGVKD. In DNA form, the CDR3 reads TGTGCCGCCGATAGCGGGGGCCCCCCCTACGAGCAGTACTTC. It codes for CAADSGGPPYEQYF.

The gene calls are TRBV29-1 and TRBJ2-2; tentative D call: TRBD1 (6 bases). CDR3 length equals 14 residues. Looked up from germline, CDR1 is SQVTM and CDR2 is ANQGSEA. Trimming stripped 2 bases from V and 3 bases from J, with 10 bases between. CDR3 sequence (DNA): TGCAGCGTTGAAACGGCAGGGGACACCGGGGAGCTGTTTTTT. It yields the protein CSVETAGDTGELFF.

Points on this clone: Other nucleotide sequences from this sample produce the same CDR3. The V gene is TRBV7-2, the J gene TRBJ2-4; no clear D. Germline CDR1 is SGHTA and CDR2 is FQGNSA. The CDR3 has 16 amino acids. V was cut by 1 base and J by 1 base, with 11 bases left in between. CDR3 region: CASSLGVGLAKNIQYF. Written as DNA, the CDR3 is TGTGCCAGCAGCTTAGGGGTAGGGTTGGCCAAAAACATTCAGTACTTC.

The V call is TRBV4-1, the J call TRBJ2-3; TRBD2 agrees at 7 bases. V lost 6 bases and J lost 1; bases outside the gene matches: 16. Germline V gene sequence: CDR1 MGHRA, CDR2 YSYEKL. The CDR3 sequence is 18 residues long. The CDR3 sequence: CASSPIGSGLPGTDTQYF. The DNA for the CDR3 is TGCGCCAGCAGTCCCATAGGTAGCGGGCTCCCGGGCACAGATACGCAGTATTTT.

The V and J genes are TRBV6-1 and TRBJ2-7, with a weak D call TRBD2 (6 bases). V was cut by 0 bases and J by 2 bases, with 11 bases left in between. The CDR3 runs to 15 residues. Germline V gene lookup returns CDR1 MNHNS and CDR2 SASEGT. CDR3 residues: CASSEANQRAYEQYF. CDR3 in DNA: TGTGCCAGCAGTGAAGCGAATCAGCGGGCCTACGAGCAGTACTTC.

The rearrangement joins TRBV6-5 to TRBJ2-1; no clear D gene. Trimming pared 4 bases from V and 12 bases from J, leaving 10 bases between. Germline V gene lookup returns CDR1 MNHEY and CDR2 SVGAGI. The CDR3 runs 11 residues. CDR3 sequence (DNA): TGTGCCAGCAGTTCTACTGGGGTGCAGTTCTTC. Translated: CASSSTGVQFF.